This entry lists 26 T cell receptor beta chains sequenced from one sample in a study of PD-1 blockade in classical Hodgkin lymphoma. This sample's time point: cycle 4 day 1 (C4D1), after less than 7 weeks of nivolumab. Every single patient, without exception, relapsed after autologous stem cell transplantation, and brentuximab vedotin exposure varied. The assay was immunoSEQ multiplex PCR, and TCRdb's table has in-frame clones only and misses some. The repertoire holds fewer than 20,000 clones, with about 61% as singletons. The material sequenced was peripheral blood mononuclear cells (PBMCs), taken before the fourth cycle of nivolumab. The receptors here all came from a human donor with classical Hodgkin lymphoma.

The chain employs TRBV21-1 and TRBJ2-2; TRBD2, the table's D call, was not compared with the DNA. TRBV21-1 is described as a pseudogene. The CDR3 loop spans 18 amino acids. This CDR3 reads CASSKSGRASGNTGELFF. The CDR3 DNA follows: TGTGCCAGCAGCAAAAGCGGGAGGGCCTCGGGGAACACCGGGGAGCTGTTTTTT.

V is TRBV4-1 and J is TRBJ1-2; 9 nucleotides line up with TRBD1. CDR1 MGHRA and CDR2 YSYEKL come from the germline V gene. J gave up 7 bases and V 3 bases, and 6 bases lay outside the gene matches. This CDR3 spans 14 amino acids. The CDR3 loop is CASSQLQGAGGYTF. CDR3 nucleotides: TGCGCCAGCAGCCAGCTACAGGGGGCCGGTGGCTACACCTTC.

The rearrangement joins TRBV29-1 to TRBJ1-2; perhaps TRBD1 as D (6 bases). Trimming cost V 4 bases and J 5 bases, with 14 bases left between them. In germline, CDR1 is SQVTM, CDR2 ANQGSEA. The CDR3 runs to 13 residues. CDR3 nucleotides: TGCAGCGTTGGAGAGGGGGGGAGGTATGGCTACACCTTC. Its protein product is CSVGEGGRYGYTF.

This sequence joins TRBV28 and TRBJ2-5; 9 positions match TRBD2. The ends lost 4 bases at V and 3 bases at J; junction bases unmatched: 9. The CDR3 length is 16 residues. From germline, CDR1 is MDHEN and CDR2 SYDVKM. CDR3 DNA sequence: TGTGCCAGCAGTTCCTCGGGGGGCGGGAGGGAAGAGACCCAGTACTTC. Encoded protein: CASSSSGGGREETQYF.

The chain combines TRBV4-2 with TRBJ2-1; possible D gene TRBD1, 6 bases. This CDR3 is 15 amino acids long. V lost 4 bases and J 10 bases, leaving 20 bases between the germline ends. Germline-derived CDR1 and CDR2 are LGHNA and YNFKEQ. The CDR3 DNA reads as TGTGCCAGCAGCCCAACCACCCGACCCGGGACAGAGCAGTTCTTC. It specifies CASSPTTRPGTEQFF.

The chain is built from TRBV21-1 and TRBJ1-2; the table assigns TRBD1, which was not confirmed against the DNA. TRBV21-1 corresponds to a pseudogene. This CDR3 is 18 amino acids long. In DNA form, the CDR3 reads TGTGCCAGCAGCGAAAAGGGCCCGCTACAGGGGGCGGAATATGGCTACACCTTC. This translates into CASSEKGPLQGAEYGYTF.

CDR3 in DNA: TGTGCCAGCAGCCTTAGCGGGAGCTCCTACAATGAGCAGTTCTTC. It codes for CASSLSGSSYNEQFF. This chain connects TRBV7-2 to TRBJ2-1; 9 bases agree with TRBD2. Per germline, CDR1 SGHTA and CDR2 FQGNSA. After removal of 5 bases from V and 0 bases from J, the junction contained 2 bases not matched to a gene. The CDR3 is made up of 15 amino acids.

DNA of the CDR3: TGTGCCAGTAGTATCCGAGGCTTAAGGAGAGAGACCCAGTACTTC. Translating it yields CASSIRGLRRETQYF. The genes are TRBV19 and TRBJ2-5, with D unclear. CDR1 and CDR2 from the germline V gene are LNHDA and SQIVND (reference sequence). Deletions cut 3 bases from V and 4 bases from J, with 15 bases between. CDR3 size: 15 residues.

Only a few counts were recorded for this clone. The genes are TRBV29-1 and TRBJ2-5; no firm D call. The CDR3 contains 13 residues. Germline lookup yields CDR1 SQVTM and CDR2 ANQGSEA. Deletions cut 0 bases from V and 4 bases from J, with 9 bases between. The chain's CDR3 is CSVEDRVGETQYF. CDR3 bases: TGCAGCGTTGAAGATAGGGTGGGAGAGACCCAGTACTTC.

This clone was recorded a few times. This chain connects TRBV7-9 to TRBJ1-5; the D gene is possibly TRBD1 (5 bases). There are 16 residues in the CDR3. Germline values: CDR1 SEHNR, CDR2 FQNEAQ (reference sequence). The germline V and J ends were trimmed by 5 bases and 1 base, with 15 bases remaining between them. The CDR3 loop is CASSPAGEGSNQPQHF. The DNA of the CDR3 is TGTGCCAGCAGCCCTGCTGGGGAGGGGAGCAATCAGCCCCAGCATTTT. Full variable domain (rest looked up from reference TRBV7-9 and TRBJ1-5): DTGVSQNPRHKITKRGQNVTFRCDPISEHNRLYWYRQTLGQGPEFLTYFQNEAQLEKSRLLSDRFSAERPKGSFSTLEIQRTEQGDSAMYLCASSPAGEGSNQPQHFGDGTRLSIL.

The chain joins TRBV6-5 to TRBJ2-3; D remains unclear. The length of the CDR3 is 14 residues. Deletions cut 2 bases from V and 2 bases from J, with 8 bases between. CDR1 is MNHEY, CDR2 SVGAGI, per germline. The CDR3 sequence is CASSYRTFTDTQYF. The CDR3 coding sequence is TGTGCCAGCAGTTACAGAACTTTCACAGATACGCAGTATTTT.

V and J are TRBV28 and TRBJ1-3; 7 bases are shared with TRBD1. The CDR3 length is 14 residues. V shed 4 bases and J 7 bases; nucleotides not matched to a gene: 7. Germline assignment: CDR1 MDHEN and CDR2 SYDVKM. Here the CDR3 DNA reads TGTGCCAGCAGTTCGACAGGGTTACGGAACACCATATATTTT. Amino acids: CASSSTGLRNTIYF.

The rearrangement joins TRBV6-5 to TRBJ2-7; the match to TRBD1 covers 8 bases. The V and J ends lost 8 bases and 2 bases, in that order; junction bases with no gene match: 8. The CDR3 is 14 residues long. Germline values: CDR1 MNHEY, CDR2 SVGAGI. The chain's CDR3 is CASFRQGKPYEQYF. CDR3 in DNA: TGTGCCAGCTTTAGACAGGGGAAGCCCTACGAGCAGTACTTC.

This chain uses TRBV19 with TRBJ2-5; D may be TRBD1 or TRBD2 (6 bases each). V dropped 5 bases and J dropped 5 bases, with 12 bases sitting between them. Per the germline V gene, CDR1 is LNHDA and CDR2 is SQIVND (reference sequence). The CDR3 is made up of 13 amino acids. The CDR3 is CASSPEGGETQYF. The CDR3, as DNA: TGTGCCAGTAGTCCGGAGGGGGGTGAGACCCAGTACTTC.

This clone was detected a few times. This chain joins TRBV27 and TRBJ2-1; D is uncertain. The germline CDR1 and CDR2 sequences are MNHEY and SMNVEV (reference sequence). The length of the CDR3 is 14 residues. Trimming took off 5 bases at V and 7 bases at J, with 15 bases between the two ends. The CDR3 is CASSPRWTLNEQFF. CDR3 coding DNA: TGTGCCAGCAGTCCTAGGTGGACCTTAAATGAGCAGTTCTTC.

This sequence joins TRBV7-2 and TRBJ2-1; TRBD2 agrees at 9 bases. This CDR3 has 15 residues. CDR1 SGHTA and CDR2 FQGNSA come from the germline V gene. Losses at the gene ends were 6 bases for V and 8 bases for J; bases not matched to a gene: 11. The CDR3 loop is CASSSGSSFGHEQFF. CDR3 bases: TGTGCCAGCAGTAGCGGGAGTTCGTTTGGGCATGAGCAGTTCTTC. Full variable domain (outside the CDR3, taken from reference TRBV7-2 and TRBJ2-1): GAGVSQSPSNKVTEKGKDVELRCDPISGHTALYWYRQSLGQGLEFLIYFQGNSAPDKSGLPSDRFSAERTGGSVSTLTIQRTQQEDSAVYLCASSSGSSFGHEQFFGPGTRLTVL.

This clone has only a few counts. The chain uses TRBV2 and TRBJ2-2; 8 bases agree with TRBD1. This CDR3 contains 15 residues. After removal of 5 bases from V and 1 base from J, the junction contained 3 bases not matched to a gene. CDR1 and CDR2 from the germline V gene are SNHLY and FYNNEI. CDR3 bases: TGTGCCAGCAGTCCGGGACAGGAGAACACCGGGGAGCTGTTTTTT. Residues: CASSPGQENTGELFF.

This clone was seen just once. CDR3 amino acids: CASSPPGLADNEQFF. CDR3 coding DNA: TGTGCCAGCAGCCCTCCGGGACTAGCGGACAATGAGCAGTTCTTC. The rearrangement joins TRBV5-4 to TRBJ2-1; 11 positions agree with TRBD2. V gave up 4 bases and J gave up 5 bases; unmatched junction bases: 5. The V gene's germline CDR1 is SGHNT and CDR2 YYREEE (reference sequence). The CDR3 has 15 residues.

This clone came up once. V usage is TRBV6-4 and J usage is TRBJ2-2; 8 nucleotides align to TRBD1. Trimming at V came to 4 bases and at J to 6 bases, leaving 7 bases not matched to a gene. Per germline, CDR1 MRHNA and CDR2 SNTAGT. CDR3 length: 15 residues. DNA for the CDR3: TGTGCCAGCAGTGTTCTCCCAGGGGGCCCCGGGGAGCTGTTTTTT. Translation gives CASSVLPGGPGELFF.

By share, this clone ranks as medium-sized. This chain links TRBV4-1 with TRBJ2-3; possibly TRBD1 or TRBD2 for D (5 bases each). Germline V gives CDR1 MGHRA, CDR2 YSYEKL. V lost 4 bases and J 0 bases, leaving 14 bases between the germline ends. The CDR3 has 16 amino acids. In DNA form, the CDR3 reads TGCGCCAGCAGCCTCGGGGCTAGTCCTAGCACAGATACGCAGTATTTT. Translating gives CASSLGASPSTDTQYF.

In its sample, this clone ranks as medium-sized (0.01 to 0.1%). CDR3 residues: CASSSRTGGTEAFF. The CDR3 DNA follows: TGTGCCAGCAGCTCCCGGACAGGGGGAACTGAAGCTTTCTTT. This chain connects TRBV7-2 to TRBJ1-1, with TRBD1 matching over 10 bases. After removal of 4 bases from V and 5 bases from J, the junction contained 4 bases not matched to a gene. Germline V gene data show CDR1 as SGHTA and CDR2 as FQGNSA. CDR3 length: 14 residues.

The chain couples TRBV14 to TRBJ2-3, with D tentatively TRBD1 (6 bases). CDR1 and CDR2 from the germline V gene are SGHDN and FVKESK. This CDR3 has 16 amino acids. V lost 0 bases to trimming and J lost 6 bases, with 16 bases between them. CDR3 sequence (DNA): TGTGCCAGCAGCCAAGATGTGGCGCCGCAGGGGGATACGCAGTATTTT. Its protein product is CASSQDVAPQGDTQYF.

The genes are TRBV9 and TRBJ2-7, with 7 bases lining up with TRBD2. The germline V gene has CDR1 SGDLS and CDR2 YYNGEE. Trimming at V came to 3 bases and at J to 7 bases, leaving 13 bases not matched to a gene. The CDR3 is made up of 15 amino acids. The CDR3 bases are TGTGCCAGCAGCGCCCGGACTAGTGCTACGGGGGAGCAGTACTTC. Amino acid sequence: CASSARTSATGEQYF.

The J gene is TRBJ1-4, the V gene TRBV6-5; no clear D. The CDR3 contains 12 residues. CDR1 is MNHEY and CDR2 is SVGAGI in the germline V gene. Trimming pared 6 bases from V and 5 bases from J, leaving 7 bases between. CDR3 amino acids: CASRGRNEKLFF. CDR3 nucleotides: TGTGCCAGCAGAGGACGAAATGAAAAACTGTTTTTT.

In its sample, this clone ranks as large (0.1 to 1%). The chain links TRBV27 to TRBJ1-5; weak D call: TRBD1 (6 bases). The CDR3 spans 13 residues. With 6 bases removed from V and 4 bases from J, the gap between germline ends came to 10 bases. CDR1 and CDR2 (germline): MNHEY, SMNVEV (reference sequence). The CDR3 spells CASSFTGNQPQHF. DNA of the CDR3: TGTGCCAGCAGCTTCACAGGGAATCAGCCCCAGCATTTT.

The chain employs TRBV5-1 and TRBJ1-4; D perhaps matches TRBD1 (5 bases). V lost 1 base to trimming and J lost 7 bases, with 11 bases between them. The CDR3 covers 14 residues. The germline CDR1 and CDR2 sequences are SGHRS and YFSETQ. CDR3 DNA sequence: TGCGCCAGCAGCTTGATCCCGGGGGGTGAAAAACTGTTTTTT. Residues: CASSLIPGGEKLFF.